The entry below gives a single T cell receptor beta chain sequence along with its context. It lacks a known antigen. The record has no base qualities; no much larger clone is one base away. The cohort was made up of about 670 healthy bone marrow donors. At the time of sampling, every cohort member was nominally healthy, though immune exposures that went unrecorded were likely present. The donor tested CMV seronegative and was one of the 352 seronegative cohort members. A peripheral blood sample was provided by each donor, and peripheral blood mononuclear cells were used for TCR beta sequencing. Genomic DNA was extracted from the blood cell samples with the Qiagen DNeasy Blood Extraction Kit. This record comes from a study of cytomegalovirus exposure and HLA in healthy donors (dated by TCRdb to 2016 to 2017). About the study as a whole: An earlier analysis of about 530 of the donors reported 276 Gb of sequence data and around 100 million unique TCR beta sequences obtained from 180 million or so T cells. An early release covering around 630 HLA-typed donors comprised about 300 gigabases of sequencing data and tens of millions of unique TCR sequences. Among the roughly 390 genotyped donors, around 81% belonged to the genetic ancestry cluster associated with self-reported Caucasian donors. The aim of the study was to test whether cataloging public T cell receptors could identify signatures of past pathogen exposure. Using immunosequencing, the study profiled T cell repertoires from about 620 subjects and related those repertoires to cytomegalovirus serostatus. A separate validation cohort of approximately 130 different subjects was used in addition to the roughly 620-subject first cohort. To predict cytomegalovirus infection status, the study combined high-throughput TCR immunosequencing, statistical association of individual TCRs with disease status, and machine learning. A later analysis re-analyzed previously published TCR beta repertoires from approximately 700 donors and added high-resolution HLA genotyping to study TCR occurrence patterns. Rather than using new phenotypic data, the later analysis identified candidate immune exposures from TCR beta sequences and from how often those sequences occurred across donors. An earlier analysis of several hundred of the donors applied high-throughput TCR beta sequencing to assess whether each TCR beta V gene segment acted as functional or pseudogenic. Donor age, sex, ethnicity and CMV serostatus were compiled alongside the repertoire data. A later genetic analysis used genome-wide SNP genotypes for about 65% of the 666 donors, treating that subset as a discovery cohort. Every discovery cohort repertoire had been produced on one sequencing platform. HLA typing included class I and class II loci at four-digit resolution. The number of typed donors differed by locus: about 620-640 for A, B, C, DRB1 and DQB1; 500 to 550 for DQA1; around 580 for DPA1; and approximately 450 for DPB1. Four to six DR-DQ haplotypes were handled as single units for association and clustering, since linkage in the cohort was strong. Among some 410 genotyped donors of the cohort, an average of approximately 240,000 unique TCR beta nucleotide sequences was sequenced per donor, of which approximately 19% were non-productive.

Taken from the germline V gene, the CDR1 and CDR2 loops are SGHRS and YFSETQ. The junction shows trimming of 2 bases on V and 6 bases on J, and the gene matches do not reach 6 bases of it. The CDR3 runs 15 amino acids, cysteine and phenylalanine included. The DNA shown is the 45-base CDR3, in frame from base 1. Library preparation employed the immunoSEQ multiplex PCR assay. The multiplex PCR relied on a mix of 60 forward primers for TCR Vbeta segments and 13 reverse primers for TCR Jbeta segments. A multiplex PCR assay on genomic DNA amplified the CDR3 region of rearranged TCR beta genes. The Illumina HiSeq System was used to sequence the amplified TCR beta libraries as 87-base-pair reads. On the authors' methods: A later analysis tallied around 82 million unique TCR beta chains across the 666 repertoires, and around 9.9 million of those chains were shared by two or more donors. A nearest-neighbor algorithm error-corrected the raw reads and collapsed the reads into unique sequences, merging closely related sequences to remove PCR and sequencing errors. To assign V, D and J gene segments, CDR3 sequences were aligned to IMGT reference sequences. For a sequence to be retained, a match of at least six nucleotides to both a V gene segment and a J gene segment was required. A rearrangement counted as productive if the CDR3 had no stop codons and remained in frame with V and J, and every other rearrangement counted as non-productive. Following IMGT convention, CDR3 was defined as the stretch from the second conserved V-encoded cysteine up to the conserved J-encoded phenylalanine. The earlier analysis of a few hundred of the donors excluded any sequence lacking an unambiguous match to a single V gene segment. In an earlier analysis of several hundred of the donors, V segments were called functional above 56.7% productive rearrangements and were called segregating when the between-donor standard deviation exceeded 5%. A statistical classification framework was built to diagnose cytomegalovirus status from the catalog of TCR beta chain sequences. A later analysis assigned V and J genes by comparing TCR nucleotide sequences with IMGT/GENE-DB human TR gene sequences. The TCRdist pipeline was used in a later analysis to assign CDR3 sequences and most-parsimonious VDJ recombination scenarios. A later analysis defined each TCR beta chain by its CDR3 amino acid sequence plus V-gene family, and excluded reads lacking a unique V-gene family. In a later analysis, some 600 highly shared, low-generation-probability nucleotide sequences were removed to address suspected cross-contamination and a sequencing artifact. In a later analysis, a clonal expansion index for each public chain was calculated from normalized within-repertoire ranks of inferred template counts. In a later analysis, generation probabilities were computed using a VDJ recombination model fitted to out-of-frame rearrangements, and the results were checked against IGoR. A later analysis scored TCR-TCR, TCR-HLA and TCR-CMV co-occurrence with hypergeometric tests, applying a repertoire-size bias correction to TCR pairs. A later analysis estimated false discovery rates by permuting HLA or CMV assignments 20 times. A later analysis grouped co-occurring TCRs with DBSCAN, adding TCRdist sequence similarity when clustering within HLA-allele-positive subsets. Co-occurrence clustering excluded repertoires with fewer than 30,000 or more than 120,000 public chains, plus five with anomalous nucleotide sharing. What TCRdb holds here is the immuneACCESS table cut down to in-frame rearrangements. Part of the clones is not present; checked against another copy, under half of the missing clones reflect an unresolved V gene, and the others are unexplained. That table furnishes V, J and clone size, whereas the DNA furnished D and trimming. A total of 75,000 to 100,000 clones appear in this sample, 73% of them only once. Jointly, the top ten make up less than 4.5% of the sample.

Overall results and qualifications from the work: In a later analysis, the rate of TCR association differed among HLA loci, with DRB1 alleles having the most associated TCRs and HLA-C alleles having the fewest. According to the authors, the approach could potentially be generalized to other disease states and immunological phenotypes. Some IMGT-functional V segments, including TRBV6-2 and TRBV6-3, could not be distinguished by the 87-base-pair reads and were therefore excluded. Compared with the 666-donor mean, donors in an Asian-associated ancestry cluster had fewer N-insertions in productive TCRs, according to a later genetic analysis. Cytomegalovirus status was reported to be diagnosed by the classifier with high specificity and sensitivity in both the original and validation cohorts. The sequencing pipeline was judged likely to have produced a cluster of highly shared sequence variants as a technical artifact. Strong co-occurrence of HLA alleles, especially DR and DQ, made assigning TCR associations to individual alleles difficult. A later analysis found that most CMV-associated TCR beta chains appeared HLA-restricted, with HLA associations seemingly driven largely by CMV exposure. In this cohort, only TCR beta chains were sequenced, and detectable features were limited by the absence of alpha or paired-chain data. Linkage disequilibrium might explain the correlated functional status among segregating V segments, but an unknown experimental factor could not be excluded. Immune exposure information for the cohort was limited to CMV serostatus. A further reported finding was that TCR beta sequences accurately predicted the HLA-A and HLA-B alleles for most subjects in the first cohort. A later analysis associated around 16,000 TCR beta sequences with specific HLA alleles at a false discovery rate of 0.05. A total of fewer than 200 TCR beta chains were listed by the study as associated with cytomegalovirus. Compared with equally common non-associated chains, HLA-associated TCR beta chains in a later analysis were more clonally expanded and had lower generation probabilities. Presence/absence analyses assumed roughly uniform sequencing depth across donors, an assumption that may not hold. Several of the top co-occurrence clusters appeared to be linked to parvovirus B19, influenza, CMV and Epstein-Barr virus, according to a later analysis. In vitro tests confirmed that a few of the cytomegalovirus-associated TCR beta chains recognize cytomegalovirus antigens. HLA typing was unavailable for some donors at each locus, so association tests used only the typed subset. V-gene and J-gene trimming of TCR beta chains was associated with a missense DCLRE1C variant in a later genetic analysis, and the association was replicated in an independent cohort. In an earlier analysis of more than 500 of the donors, most TCR beta V segments appeared in productive rearrangements about 90% or about 30% of the time, broadly matching IMGT annotations. Across donors, most TCR sequences were observed very rarely, whereas some public TCRs were present in many individuals. Because counts were too low, around 18 rarely observed V segments, including chromosome 9 orphons, were left out of the earlier analysis of 500 to 750 of the donors.

Recombination joined TRBV5-1 with TRBJ2-3, and TRBD2 matches 10 of the central bases. The source is a man aged 35-49 years in good health and CMV-seronegative. The sequenced material came from PBMCs. Read as DNA, the sequence is TGCGCCAGCAGCTTTCTAGCGGGGGCCCCCGATACGCAGTATTTT. It translates as CASSFLAGAPDTQYF.